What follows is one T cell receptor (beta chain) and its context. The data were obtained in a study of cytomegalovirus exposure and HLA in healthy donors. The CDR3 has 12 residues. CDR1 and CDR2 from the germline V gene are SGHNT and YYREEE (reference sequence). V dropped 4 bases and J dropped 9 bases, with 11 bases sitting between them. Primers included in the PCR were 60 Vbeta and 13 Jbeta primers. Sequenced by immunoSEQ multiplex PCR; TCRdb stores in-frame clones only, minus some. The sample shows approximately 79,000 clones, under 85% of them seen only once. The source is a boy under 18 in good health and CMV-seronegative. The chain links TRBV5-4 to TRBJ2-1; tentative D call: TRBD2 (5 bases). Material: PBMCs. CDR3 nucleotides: TGTGCCAGCAGCCTCTTGGAGGTTGAGCAGTTCTTC. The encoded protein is CASSLLEVEQFF.